The 30 T cell receptor beta chains listed next were all sequenced from one sample in a study of immune evolution from preneoplasia to lung adenocarcinoma (TCRdb year 2021). Library generation was performed with the immunoSEQ multiplex PCR assay. TCRdb obtained this table from immuneACCESS and retained in-frame rearrangements with V and J assigned. These tables miss some clones; where compared with another copy, unresolved V genes account for less than half of the shortfall, and the remainder is unexplained. Counted in this sample were some 2,000 clones; around 85% of them appeared once. Jointly, the top ten make up approximately 8.3% of the sample. The sample comprised FFPE tissue from an adenomatous hyperplasia lung lesion. According to the study, the label for this sample's cell subset or site signals: atypical adenomatous hyperplasia (AAH), lung preneoplasia. These receptors were taken from a donor at least 70 years old with lung adenocarcinoma.

This clone has just a few counts. The V and J genes are TRBV5-8 and TRBJ1-5; the D gene is possibly TRBD1 (5 bases). Germline CDR1 SGHTS, CDR2 YDEGEE. V dropped 4 bases and J dropped 6 bases, with 11 bases sitting between them. This CDR3 comprises 13 residues. DNA of the CDR3: TGTGCCAGCAGCCCTGGGAGGGGTCAGCCCCAGCATTTT. Translated, it gives CASSPGRGQPQHF.

This chain links TRBV19 with TRBJ1-6, with D unresolved. The ends were cut back, 1 base at V and 9 bases at J, with 13 bases in the middle. Looked up from germline, CDR1 is LNHDA and CDR2 is SQIVND (reference sequence). This CDR3 contains 15 residues. The CDR3 DNA is TGTGCCAGTAGTATAGCCACAGAGTCGGGTTCACCCCTCCACTTT. Translation: CASSIATESGSPLHF. Full variable domain (outside the CDR3, taken from reference TRBV19 and TRBJ1-6): DGGITQSPKYLFRKEGQNVTLSCEQNLNHDAMYWYRQDPGQGLRLIYYSQIVNDFQKGDIAEGYSVSREKKESFPLTVTSAQKNPTAFYLCASSIATESGSPLHFGNGTRLTVT.

V gene TRBV28 combines with J gene TRBJ2-1; unclear D gene. V shed 2 bases and J shed 8 bases, with 16 bases lying between them. There are 15 residues in the CDR3. Germline values: CDR1 MDHEN, CDR2 SYDVKM. The CDR3 bases are TGTGCCAGCAGTTTAGGTCAGACTTCTTCCGATGAGCAGTTCTTC. This codes for CASSLGQTSSDEQFF.

This rearrangement joins TRBV25-1 to TRBJ2-1; D possibly corresponds to TRBD1 (6 bases). The CDR3 sequence is 12 residues long. The ends were cut back, 7 bases at V and 5 bases at J, with 9 bases in the middle. In germline, CDR1 is MGHDK, CDR2 SYGVNS. The CDR3 loop is CASIQGHNEQFF. Here the CDR3 DNA reads TGTGCCAGCATTCAGGGGCACAATGAGCAGTTCTTC.

The CDR3 spells CAWSANRGLYGYTF. In DNA, the CDR3 is TGTGCCTGGAGTGCAAACAGGGGCCTCTATGGCTACACCTTC. The V gene is TRBV30, the J gene TRBJ1-2; the match to TRBD1 covers 7 bases. CDR1 is GTSNPN, CDR2 SVGIG, per germline (reference sequence). Trimming cost V 1 base and J 4 bases; bases outside gene matches: 6. CDR3 length: 14 residues. Full variable domain (rest looked up from reference TRBV30 and TRBJ1-2): SQTIHQWPATLVQPVGSPLSLECTVEGTSNPNLYWYRQAAGRGLQLLFYSVGIGQISSEVPQNLSASRPQDRQFILSSKKLLLSDSGFYLCAWSANRGLYGYTFGSGTRLTVV.

The J gene is TRBJ2-5, the V gene TRBV28, with 7 bases aligning to TRBD2. The J call could be wrong; TRBJ2-7 is a better fit for the DNA end. Germline V gene sequence: CDR1 MDHEN, CDR2 SYDVKM. The CDR3 extends over 12 amino acids. The CDR3 protein is CASSRTRREQYF. CDR3 nucleotide sequence: TGTGCCAGCAGTCGGACTAGACGCGAGCAGTACTTC.

The chain links TRBV2 to TRBJ2-5, with D possibly being TRBD2 (7 bases). CDR1 and CDR2 from the germline V gene are SNHLY and FYNNEI. Trimming removed 7 bases from V and 5 bases from J, with 20 bases in between. The length of the CDR3 is 15 residues. The CDR3: CASKDGQREGETQYF. In DNA, the CDR3 is TGTGCCAGCAAAGACGGACAGAGGGAGGGGGAGACCCAGTACTTC.

This clone was found a few times. CDR3: CASSPGEEAFF. The DNA for the CDR3 is TGTGCCAGCAGTCCCGGGGAGGAAGCTTTCTTT. The chain joins TRBV6-5 to TRBJ1-1; D unresolved. The germline V gene encodes CDR1 MNHEY and CDR2 SVGAGI. V lost 5 bases, J lost 8 bases, and 9 bases lay in between. The CDR3 loop spans 11 amino acids.

This clone was recorded a few times. This rearrangement joins TRBV4-1 to TRBJ1-4; no reliable D call. V dropped 2 bases and J dropped 1 base, with 17 bases sitting between them. The CDR3 is made up of 18 amino acids. The germline V gene encodes CDR1 MGHRA and CDR2 YSYEKL. The CDR3: CASSQPLRRLGTNEKLFF. In DNA, the CDR3 is TGCGCCAGCAGCCAACCGTTGAGACGGCTGGGAACTAATGAAAAACTGTTTTTT.

The chain has TRBV19 and TRBJ1-2, with D uncertain. CDR3 length: 16 amino acids. Trimming left V 4 bases short and J 3 bases short, with 18 bases between. The germline CDR1 and CDR2 sequences are LNHDA and SQIVND (reference sequence). The CDR3 spells CASSTWFLGSDYGYTF. The CDR3 DNA follows: TGTGCCAGTAGTACCTGGTTTCTGGGGAGCGACTATGGCTACACCTTC.

The J gene is TRBJ1-4, the V gene TRBV7-9, with D uncertain. CDR1 is SEHNR, CDR2 FQNEAQ, per germline (reference sequence). CDR3 size: 15 residues. Trimming removed 5 bases from V and 4 bases from J, with 14 bases in between. The chain's CDR3 is CASSLVAGNNEKLFF. CDR3 DNA sequence: TGTGCCAGCAGCCTTGTGGCGGGAAATAATGAAAAACTGTTTTTT.

This rearrangement joins TRBV5-1 to TRBJ2-7, with D perhaps being TRBD1 or TRBD2 (5 bases each). Trimming stripped 7 bases from V and 6 bases from J, with 17 bases between. Per germline, CDR1 SGHRS and CDR2 YFSETQ. The CDR3 is 13 residues long. The CDR3 here is CASRTGVGAEQYF. In DNA, the CDR3 is TGCGCCAGCCGGACCGGGGTTGGGGCCGAGCAGTACTTC.

The rearrangement links TRBV9 to TRBJ2-7; possibly TRBD2 for D (6 bases). The V and J ends lost 4 bases and 3 bases respectively, with 14 bases between them. CDR1 is SGDLS and CDR2 is YYNGEE in the germline V gene. The CDR3 extends over 14 amino acids. The CDR3 DNA follows: TGTGCCAGCAGCCCCCGGGAGTTTAACTACGAGCAGTACTTC. Translating it yields CASSPREFNYEQYF.

CDR3 sequence reads: CASSFFVRGHGYGNQPQHF. The CDR3 nucleotides read TGTGCCAGCAGTTTCTTCGTCAGGGGACATGGTTATGGCAATCAGCCCCAGCATTTT. The rearrangement links TRBV28 to TRBJ1-5; D might be TRBD1 (6 bases). Trimming shortened V by 3 bases and J by 2 bases, and 23 bases separated the two germline ends. Germline V gene data show CDR1 as MDHEN and CDR2 as SYDVKM. The CDR3 is 19 residues long.

The chain carries TRBV30 and TRBJ1-2; no clear D gene. V shed 3 bases and J shed 8 bases, with 16 bases lying between them. The germline gives CDR1 GTSNPN, CDR2 SVGIG (reference sequence). The length of the CDR3 is 13 residues. CDR3 DNA: TGTGCCTGGAGCCGTACGCCCTCGTCCGGCTACACCTTC. Translated, it gives CAWSRTPSSGYTF.

In this sample, this clone turned up once. The V gene is TRBV6-5, the J gene TRBJ2-1; D remains unclear. The CDR3 is 12 residues long. Germline-derived CDR1 and CDR2 are MNHEY and SVGAGI. V lost 6 bases to trimming and J lost 6 bases, with 9 bases between them. This chain's CDR3 is CASRDTVNEQFF. The CDR3 nucleotides read TGTGCCAGCAGGGATACGGTCAATGAGCAGTTCTTC.

The chain recombines TRBV11-2 with TRBJ1-1; TRBD1 is a possible D gene (5 bases). CDR1 is SGHAT and CDR2 is FQNNGV in the germline V gene. The CDR3 is made up of 13 amino acids. V was shortened by 3 bases and J by 4 bases, with 9 bases between the two germline ends. The CDR3 region has the DNA TGTGCCAGCAGCTTTCAGGGTTCCACTGAAGCTTTCTTT. It encodes CASSFQGSTEAFF. Based on the CDR3 plus reference TRBV11-2 and TRBJ1-1, the full variable domain is EAGVAQSPRYKIIEKRQSVAFWCNPISGHATLYWYQQILGQGPKLLIQFQNNGVVDDSQLPKDRFSAERLKGVDSTLKIQPAKLEDSAVYLCASSFQGSTEAFFGQGTRLTVV.

The chain links TRBV29-1 to TRBJ1-1, with TRBD1 identical over 9 bases. CDR1 is SQVTM and CDR2 is ANQGSEA in the germline V gene. V dropped 8 bases and J dropped 5; count of bases not matched to a gene: 6. This CDR3 is 12 amino acids long. For the CDR3, the DNA is TGCAGCACGGGACAGGGAGAGACTGAAGCTTTCTTT. The encoded protein is CSTGQGETEAFF.

The rearrangement uses TRBV11-2 and TRBJ1-1; unclear D gene. CDR1 and CDR2 (germline): SGHAT, FQNNGV. CDR3 length: 13 amino acids. With 1 base removed from V and 3 bases from J, the gap between germline ends came to 6 bases. The CDR3: CASSLGMDTEAFF. In DNA, the CDR3 is TGTGCCAGCAGCTTAGGGATGGACACTGAAGCTTTCTTT.

The V call is TRBV7-9, the J call TRBJ2-7, with 12 bases matching TRBD2. The CDR3 is 14 residues long. Per germline, CDR1 SEHNR and CDR2 FQNEAQ (reference sequence). The trim removed 5 bases at V and 3 bases at J, leaving 2 bases unmatched. The CDR3 DNA is TGTGCCAGCAGCGGACTAGCGGGGTTCTACGAGCAGTACTTC. This sequence encodes CASSGLAGFYEQYF.

The chain joins TRBV27 to TRBJ2-7; 7 bases line up with TRBD1. The germline gives CDR1 MNHEY, CDR2 SMNVEV (reference sequence). CDR3 size: 14 residues. V shed 6 bases, J shed 3 bases, and the junction held 8 bases outside the gene matches. The CDR3, as DNA: TGTGCCAGCAGACTAACAGGGGTAAGCTACGAGCAGTACTTC. This sequence encodes CASRLTGVSYEQYF.

Remarks on this clone: The junction departs from germline at one end; a sequencing error may be responsible. The genes are TRBV28 and TRBJ2-3; 8 bases align to TRBD2. The CDR3 length is 17 residues. Germline V gene lookup returns CDR1 MDHEN and CDR2 SYDVKM. The CDR3 here is CAGSLSGGRISTDTQYF. The CDR3 DNA reads TGTGCCGGCAGTTTAAGCGGGGGACGGATTAGCACAGATACGCAGTATTTT.

V is TRBV27 and J is TRBJ2-7; D unresolved. This CDR3 is 14 amino acids long. Germline loops: CDR1 MNHEY, CDR2 SMNVEV (reference sequence). V gave up 6 bases and J gave up 3 bases, with 15 bases separating them. The DNA for the CDR3 is TGTGCCAGCAGGACCCCTGGCCAATACTACGAGCAGTACTTC. This translates into CASRTPGQYYEQYF.

The chain links TRBV7-9 to TRBJ1-1; possibly TRBD1 for D (6 bases). From germline, CDR1 is SEHNR and CDR2 FQNEAQ (reference sequence). This CDR3 comprises 13 residues. V lost 11 bases, J lost 0 bases, and 13 bases lay in between. The CDR3, as DNA: TGTGCCGTCGGGGGCAGATTGAACACTGAAGCTTTCTTT. Translating it yields CAVGGRLNTEAFF.

The chain combines TRBV29-1 with TRBJ1-2, with a possible D match to TRBD1 (6 bases). Germline loops: CDR1 SQVTM, CDR2 ANQGSEA. The CDR3 runs 13 residues. Trimming took 7 bases from V and 4 from J, leaving 16 bases between them. The CDR3 region is CSGGGGRGYGYTF. The CDR3 nucleotides are TGCAGCGGAGGGGGGGGGCGCGGCTATGGCTACACCTTC.

The V and J genes are TRBV11-2 and TRBJ2-3; tentatively, D is TRBD1 (6 bases). The CDR3 runs 15 residues. In germline, CDR1 is SGHAT, CDR2 FQNNGV. V lost 0 bases, J lost 1 base, and 8 bases lay in between. This CDR3 is CASSLDPGGTDTQYF. The CDR3 DNA reads as TGTGCCAGCAGCTTAGATCCAGGGGGCACAGATACGCAGTATTTT.

The chain recombines TRBV29-1 with TRBJ2-3, with TRBD2 as a possible D gene (5 bases). The CDR3 runs to 14 residues. Trimming shortened V by 4 bases and J by 6 bases, and 17 bases separated the two germline ends. Germline CDR1 is SQVTM and CDR2 is ANQGSEA. CDR3 sequence: CSVGAGPSLDTQYF. In DNA form, the CDR3 reads TGCAGCGTTGGTGCGGGCCCTTCCCTGGATACGCAGTATTTT.

This clone came up a few times. The CDR3 DNA reads TGCGCCAGCAGCCTCTTTACAGGGGACAATCAGCCCCAGCATTTT. Its translation: CASSLFTGDNQPQHF. The genes are TRBV4-1 and TRBJ1-5, with 7 bases fitting TRBD1. The CDR3 is 15 amino acids. Germline-derived CDR1 and CDR2 are MGHRA and YSYEKL. The J segment lost 3 bases and the V segment lost 4 bases, leaving 6 bases of the junction unmatched.

The chain uses TRBV7-2 and TRBJ2-3, with 11 bases matching TRBD2. Germline values: CDR1 SGHTA, CDR2 FQGNSA. After removal of 5 bases from V and 2 bases from J, the junction contained 3 bases not matched to a gene. This CDR3 spans 15 amino acids. The CDR3: CASSQTSGITDTQYF. In DNA, the CDR3 is TGTGCCAGCAGCCAGACTAGCGGGATCACAGATACGCAGTATTTT.

DNA of the CDR3: TGTGCCAGCAGGGCCGGGACATCTGCTTCCTACGAGCAGTACTTC. Its protein product is CASRAGTSASYEQYF. The chain has TRBV2 and TRBJ2-7; possibly TRBD1 for D (6 bases). The CDR3 contains 15 residues. The ends were cut back, 6 bases at V and 1 base at J, with 16 bases in the middle. CDR1 and CDR2 (germline): SNHLY, FYNNEI.